This T cell receptor beta chain was obtained from a study of shared T cell receptors in the human thymus. The assay was immunoSEQ multiplex PCR, and TCRdb's table has in-frame clones only and misses some. The data show about 660,000 clones, roughly 86% seen once. Germline V gene data show CDR1 as SGHDT and CDR2 as YYEEEE. This CDR3 region has 15 residues. V gave up 5 bases and J gave up 2 bases; unmatched junction bases: 6. The same specimen was also included in a second study, on human thymus T cells. As that study records: Thymus tissue for the work was resected from patients undergoing corrective heart surgery.

Sequenced material: thymocytes. This chain uses TRBV5-6 with TRBJ2-3; TRBD2 matches 9 bases. The receptor's source is a boy less than two years old with a congenital heart defect. The CDR3 region is CASSTTSGSTDTQYF. CDR3 bases: TGTGCCAGCAGTACGACTAGCGGATCCACAGATACGCAGTATTTT.